This TCR beta chain was documented in a study of T-cell memory formation after mild COVID-19. Using its own MiXCR run on the 5' RACE reads, TCRdb lists one record per CDR3 protein. This table has 270,000 or so distinct CDR3 sequences, 16% appearing once. Trimming left V 3 bases short and J 2 bases short, with 13 bases between. Germline V gives CDR1 DFQATT, CDR2 SNEGSKA (reference sequence). The CDR3 has 14 residues. The TCR originated in a man between 18 and 29 years old who had mild COVID-19 (a few samples of this study predate the infection). Cell type and time point are not known. The chain recombines TRBV20-1 with TRBJ1-2; tentatively, D is TRBD1 (5 bases). The specimen was PBMCs or a T cell subset sorted from them (not recorded which). CDR3 in DNA: TGCAGTGCTAGTGAGACAGTAGTAAACTATGGCTACACCTTC. Residues: CSASETVVNYGYTF.